This T cell receptor (beta chain) was identified during a study of blood T cell repertoires in COVID-19. Study details: Samples of COVID-19 (acute and convalescent) were obtained from the United States, Italy and Spain. T cells, B-cell-depleted T cells, or PBMCs supplied cDNA or gDNA.

The CDR3 extends over 12 amino acids. Germline CDR1 SEHNR, CDR2 FQNEAQ (reference sequence). The J segment lost 14 bases and the V segment lost 1 base, leaving 2 bases of the junction unmatched. The Seattle patients joined while their infection was active and were tracked longitudinally afterward. As handled by the study authors: Reference gene primer amplification gave estimated nucleated cell counts. Using immunoSEQ multiplex PCR, the repertoire was profiled, and TCRdb retains in-frame clones only, with some absent. V and J calls and clone size are copied from that table; D and trimming were computed from the DNA. Altogether about 200,000 clones are present, 94% being singletons, with the ten largest covering about 0.76%.

Sequencing input: peripheral blood. This TCR came from a man under 40 with COVID-19, enrolled during active disease. V is TRBV7-9 and J is TRBJ2-1; 10 nucleotides agree with TRBD1. The CDR3 nucleotides are TGTGCCAGCAGCTTAGAGGACAGGGGGAAGTTCTTC. Translated: CASSLEDRGKFF.